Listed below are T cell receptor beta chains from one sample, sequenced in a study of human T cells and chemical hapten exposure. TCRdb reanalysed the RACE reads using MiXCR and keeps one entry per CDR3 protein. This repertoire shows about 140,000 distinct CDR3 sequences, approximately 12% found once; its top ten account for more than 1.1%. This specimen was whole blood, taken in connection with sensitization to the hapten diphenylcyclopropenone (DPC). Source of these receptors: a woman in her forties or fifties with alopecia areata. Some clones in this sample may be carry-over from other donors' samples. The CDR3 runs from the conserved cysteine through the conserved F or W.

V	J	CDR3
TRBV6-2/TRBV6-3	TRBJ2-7	CASSTRGPYEQYF
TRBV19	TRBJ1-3	CASSIDFLSGNTIYF
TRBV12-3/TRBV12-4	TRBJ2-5	CASSEKGTQYF
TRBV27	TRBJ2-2	CASSAYSGDDTGELFF
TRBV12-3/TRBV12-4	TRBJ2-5	CASSFTSGRETQYF
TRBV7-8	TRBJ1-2	CASSFEAISNYGYTF
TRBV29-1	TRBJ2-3	CSVVKRASSTDTQYF
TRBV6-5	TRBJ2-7	CASRVGGGYEQYF
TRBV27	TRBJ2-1	CASSLRVGGEQFF
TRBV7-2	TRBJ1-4	CASSLGFGEKLFF
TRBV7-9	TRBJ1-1	CASSRGDMNTEAFF
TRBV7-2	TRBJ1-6	CASSFLVGPRDSPLHF
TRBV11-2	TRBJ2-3	CASSLAYSFTDTQYF
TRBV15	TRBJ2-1	CATSRGQGNIVHEQFF
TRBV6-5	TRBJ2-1	CASSLEAGRPPYNEQFF
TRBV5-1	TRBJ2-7	CASSATGTYEQYF
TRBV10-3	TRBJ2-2	CAISYGTGGSNTGELFF
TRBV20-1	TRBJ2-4	CSAPKAASGLGGAKNIQYF
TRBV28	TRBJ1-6	CASTPRNSPLHF
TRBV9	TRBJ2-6	CASSSGRTSGANVLTF
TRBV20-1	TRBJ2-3	CRARDAGRARRETDTQYF
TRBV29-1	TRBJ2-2	CSVDGQGYGELFF
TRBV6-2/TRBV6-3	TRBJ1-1	CATLDAGGNTEAFF
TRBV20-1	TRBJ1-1	CSARVTANTEAFF
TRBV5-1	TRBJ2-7	CASRKFETYEQYF
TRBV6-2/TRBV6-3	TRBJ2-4	CASRTDRPLAKNIQYF
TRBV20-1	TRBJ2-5	CSARAGRAGETQYF
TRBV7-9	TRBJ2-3	CASSFSDTQYF
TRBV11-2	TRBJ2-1	CASSSGDRAGTSRFF
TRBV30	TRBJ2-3	CAWSPVTDTQYF
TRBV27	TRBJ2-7	CASSLVGAPSATYEQYF
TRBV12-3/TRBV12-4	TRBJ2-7	CASSLGHQSYEQYF
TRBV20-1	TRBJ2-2	CSARATGGAGELFF
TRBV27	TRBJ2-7	CASSFTGIGSGEQYF
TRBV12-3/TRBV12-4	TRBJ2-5	CASSSRGFQETQYF
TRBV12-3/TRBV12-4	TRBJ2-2	CASSSNTGTANTGELFF
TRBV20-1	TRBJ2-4	CSADNGPTIAKNIQYF
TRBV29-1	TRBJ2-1	CSSILLAGNEQFF
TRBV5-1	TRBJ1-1	CASSFQTNTEAFF
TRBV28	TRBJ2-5	CASGGLGETQYF